These 14 T cell receptor beta chains were sequenced from one sample in a study of blood T cell repertoires in COVID-19. Clones were sequenced by immunoSEQ multiplex PCR, and TCRdb holds only the in-frame ones, with some missing. The profile covers some 80,000 clones, with around 90% appearing a single time and 8% taken by the ten largest. Sequenced sample: peripheral blood. These receptor sequences come from a man older than 75 with active or convalescent COVID-19.

The genes are TRBV18 and TRBJ2-5, with 7 bases fitting TRBD1. This CDR3 region has 18 residues. Germline V lookup: CDR1 KGHSH, CDR2 LQKENI. The V and J ends lost 2 bases and 1 base, in that order; junction bases with no gene match: 13. The DNA for the CDR3 is TGTGCCAGCTCACCAGCCCCCGCTACAGGGGCTACCCAAGAGACCCAGTACTTC. Translation: CASSPAPATGATQETQYF.

The chain couples TRBV18 to TRBJ1-5, with 10 bases that match TRBD1. The germline gives CDR1 KGHSH, CDR2 LQKENI. The CDR3 runs to 16 residues. V shed 3 bases and J 5 bases; nucleotides not matched to a gene: 7. CDR3 in DNA: TGTGCCAGCTCACCCGACAGGGGGCGAGTCGATCAGCCCCAGCATTTT. Its translation: CASSPDRGRVDQPQHF.

The J gene is TRBJ2-3, the V gene TRBV27; D remains unclear. This CDR3 region has 15 residues. Germline V gene sequence: CDR1 MNHEY, CDR2 SMNVEV (reference sequence). Trimming stripped 3 bases from V and 0 bases from J, with 10 bases between. The CDR3 is CASSFGRFSTDTQYF. The DNA for the CDR3 is TGTGCCAGCAGTTTTGGGCGATTTAGCACAGATACGCAGTATTTT.

The chain employs TRBV30 and TRBJ1-3; possible D gene TRBD1, 5 bases. The CDR3 covers 14 residues. Germline V gives CDR1 GTSNPN, CDR2 SVGIG (reference sequence). V was trimmed by 3 bases and J by 8 bases, leaving 17 bases between them. The CDR3 DNA is TGTGCCTGGAGCCTTGCGGGGGTTAGGGACACCATATATTTT. Its protein product is CAWSLAGVRDTIYF.

The chain joins TRBV3-1 (or the pseudogene TRBV3-2) to TRBJ1-6; possibly TRBD1 for D (6 bases). This CDR3 region has 14 residues. V lost 5 bases and J 9 bases, leaving 14 bases between the germline ends. Germline V gene data show CDR1 as LGHDT and CDR2 as YNNKEL (reference sequence). The CDR3 coding sequence is TGTGCCAGCAGCGGGGGCGACTTTAGTTCACCCCTCCACTTT. As protein: CASSGGDFSSPLHF.

The rearrangement links TRBV7-9 to TRBJ2-5, with TRBD1 as a possible D gene (6 bases). This CDR3 comprises 16 residues. The V gene's germline CDR1 is SEHNR and CDR2 FQNEAQ (reference sequence). Trimming shortened V by 5 bases and J by 2 bases, and 18 bases separated the two germline ends. The CDR3 region is CASSLDGQKGQETQYF. The CDR3, as DNA: TGTGCCAGCAGCCTCGATGGACAGAAAGGTCAAGAGACCCAGTACTTC.

There are a few counts of this clone. The rearrangement joins TRBV28 to TRBJ1-3, with D perhaps TRBD1 (5 bases). Germline loops: CDR1 MDHEN, CDR2 SYDVKM. The CDR3 has 16 residues. Deletions cut 2 bases from V and 1 base from J, with 12 bases between. CDR3 residues: CASSLVDRASGNTIYF. The CDR3 coding sequence is TGTGCCAGCAGTTTAGTAGACAGAGCGTCTGGAAACACCATATATTTT.

This chain joins TRBV14 and TRBJ1-4, with D possibly being TRBD1 (5 bases). From germline, CDR1 is SGHDN and CDR2 FVKESK. The V end was cut by 3 bases, the J end by 7 bases, with 9 bases between. The CDR3 spans 13 residues. The CDR3 sequence: CASSHRVGEKLFF. The CDR3 nucleotides read TGTGCCAGCAGCCACAGGGTTGGTGAAAAACTGTTTTTT.

This rearrangement joins TRBV4-1 to TRBJ2-1; 10 bases fit TRBD1. Germline V lookup: CDR1 MGHRA, CDR2 YSYEKL. The CDR3 contains 15 residues. Germline trimming cut 4 bases from V and 7 bases from J; bases unmatched to any gene: 7. CDR3 sequence (DNA): TGCGCCAGCAGCCGCGGACAGGGGGGCATAAATGAGCAGTTCTTC. Protein: CASSRGQGGINEQFF.

This sequence joins TRBV19 and TRBJ1-2; the match to TRBD1 covers 10 bases. V was pared by 10 bases and J by 4 bases, with 6 bases of the junction left unmatched. This CDR3 has 13 residues. Germline CDR1 reads LNHDA; CDR2 reads SQIVND (reference sequence). CDR3: CATRDRGAYGYTF. The CDR3 bases are TGTGCCACCCGGGACAGGGGCGCCTATGGCTACACCTTC.

The chain uses TRBV19 and TRBJ2-1; 10 bases agree with TRBD2. Germline V gives CDR1 LNHDA, CDR2 SQIVND (reference sequence). There are 17 residues in the CDR3. The trim removed 3 bases at V and 4 bases at J, leaving 9 bases unmatched. CDR3: CASSISSTSGEYNEQFF. The CDR3 nucleotides are TGTGCCAGTAGTATCTCCTCCACTAGCGGGGAATACAATGAGCAGTTCTTC.

The V call is TRBV30, the J call TRBJ2-3; 13 nucleotides line up with TRBD2. The CDR3 has 14 residues. The J segment lost 3 bases and the V segment lost 6 bases, leaving 3 bases of the junction unmatched. Germline V gene sequence: CDR1 GTSNPN, CDR2 SVGIG (reference sequence). This chain's CDR3 is CACTSGRATDTQYF. The CDR3 region has the DNA TGTGCCTGTACTAGCGGGAGGGCGACAGATACGCAGTATTTT. The full variable domain, rest sourced from reference TRBV30 and TRBJ2-3, is SQTIHQWPATLVQPVGSPLSLECTVEGTSNPNLYWYRQAAGRGLQLLFYSVGIGQISSEVPQNLSASRPQDRQFILSSKKLLLSDSGFYLCACTSGRATDTQYFGPGTRLTVL.

CDR3 sequence: CASSKGQGGNQPQHF. The CDR3 DNA reads as TGTGCCAGCAGTAAAGGACAGGGAGGCAATCAGCCCCAGCATTTT. J is TRBJ1-5 and V is TRBV6-6; 8 positions agree with TRBD1. Germline CDR1 reads MNHNY; CDR2 reads SVGAGI (reference sequence). V lost 5 bases and J lost 2; bases outside the gene matches: 5. CDR3 length equals 15 residues.

This chain connects TRBV5-1 to TRBJ1-5; D may be TRBD1 (5 bases). Germline V gives CDR1 SGHRS, CDR2 YFSETQ. The CDR3 extends over 18 amino acids. The germline V and J ends were trimmed by 5 bases and 1 base, with 22 bases remaining between them. The CDR3 region is CASSTGRGVIESNQPQHF. The CDR3, as DNA: TGCGCCAGCAGTACCGGGAGAGGGGTGATTGAAAGCAATCAGCCCCAGCATTTT.